This T cell receptor beta chain was identified in a study of blood T cell repertoires in COVID-19. Overall study context: Specimens from acute and convalescent COVID-19 originated in the United States, Italy and Spain.

Some clones are missing from TCRdb's copy, which holds only in-frame ones; the method was immunoSEQ multiplex PCR. The table shows 120,000 or so clones, with approximately 82% occurring only once. Germline CDR1 LNHDA, CDR2 SQIVND (reference sequence). V shed 5 bases and J 5 bases; nucleotides not matched to a gene: 5. The CDR3 length is 14 residues. The sequence was obtained from a woman at least 80 years old with acute or convalescent COVID-19. The sample was peripheral blood. The V call is TRBV19, the J call TRBJ1-4; 7 positions match TRBD1. In nucleotides, the CDR3 is TGTGCCAGTAGTGACCGGGACAGCAATGAAAAACTGTTTTTT. Its translation: CASSDRDSNEKLFF.